These 27 T cell receptor beta chains were all obtained from the same sample, sequenced in a study of cytomegalovirus exposure and HLA in healthy donors. PCR amplification relied on 60 Vbeta primers (plus 13 Jbeta primers). The protocol was immunoSEQ multiplex PCR, while the TCRdb copy is restricted to in-frame clones and leaves out a portion. The sample has 150,000 to 200,000 clones; approximately 88% are singletons. The sequenced material came from PBMCs. All receptors come from a man aged 25 to 40 in good health and CMV-seronegative.

The genes are TRBV2 and TRBJ1-2; 11 bases are a match to TRBD1. In germline, CDR1 is SNHLY, CDR2 FYNNEI. The V gene end was trimmed by 8 bases and the J gene end by 4 bases; junction bases not matched to a gene: 6. This CDR3 is built from 14 residues. Here the CDR3 reads CASGGTGGAYGYTF. The CDR3 DNA follows: TGTGCCAGCGGGGGGACAGGGGGGGCCTATGGCTACACCTTC.

This sequence joins TRBV19 and TRBJ2-6; 8 nucleotides agree with TRBD1. The V gene's germline CDR1 is LNHDA and CDR2 SQIVND (reference sequence). The V and J ends lost 6 bases and 4 bases, in that order; junction bases with no gene match: 11. CDR3 length equals 17 residues. Here the CDR3 reads CASSQGQGRSGANVLTF. In DNA, the CDR3 is TGTGCCAGTAGCCAAGGACAGGGAAGGTCCGGGGCCAACGTCCTGACTTTC.

This chain joins TRBV7-9 and TRBJ1-1; no firm D call. Looked up from germline, CDR1 is SEHNR and CDR2 is FQNEAQ (reference sequence). Between the trimmed V and J ends, which lost 5 bases and 5 bases, there was a span of 9 bases. The CDR3 runs 12 residues. The CDR3 region has the DNA TGTGCCAGCAGCCTACCTGGTACTGAAGCTTTCTTT. Its translation is CASSLPGTEAFF.

The V and J genes are TRBV2 and TRBJ2-5; TRBD1 agrees at 11 bases. V lost 5 bases and J lost 5; bases outside the gene matches: 4. The CDR3 extends over 14 amino acids. Germline-derived CDR1 and CDR2 are SNHLY and FYNNEI. The CDR3 is CASSTDRGRETQYF. CDR3 bases: TGTGCCAGCAGTACGGACAGGGGGCGGGAGACCCAGTACTTC.

The chain is built from TRBV4-2 and TRBJ2-5; 9 bases agree with TRBD2. CDR3 length: 15 residues. V shed 4 bases, J shed 2 bases, and the junction held 5 bases outside the gene matches. CDR1 is LGHNA, CDR2 YNFKEQ, per germline. This chain's CDR3 is CASSPPSGTQETQYF. The CDR3 DNA sequence: TGTGCCAGCAGCCCGCCTAGCGGGACACAAGAGACCCAGTACTTC.

This sequence joins TRBV7-2 and TRBJ2-5; 10 bases agree with TRBD2. The ends lost 7 bases at V and 4 bases at J; junction bases unmatched: 18. CDR3 length equals 18 residues. Per the germline V gene, CDR1 is SGHTA and CDR2 is FQGNSA. The CDR3 nucleotides are TGTGCCAGCACGGGCCATTCAAGCGGGAGGGCCCTTGGAGAGACCCAGTACTTC. Amino acid sequence: CASTGHSSGRALGETQYF.

The sample holds a few counts of this clone. The V gene is TRBV2, the J gene TRBJ2-7; a possible D gene is TRBD2 (6 bases). The CDR3 contains 18 residues. With 2 bases removed from V and 1 base from J, the gap between germline ends came to 21 bases. The germline V gene encodes CDR1 SNHLY and CDR2 FYNNEI. The CDR3 coding sequence is TGTGCCAGCAGTGAAATAGAAGGAGGGCAGACTATTTCCTACGAGCAGTACTTC. Translated, it gives CASSEIEGGQTISYEQYF.

V is TRBV6-1 and J is TRBJ2-1; TRBD2 might be the D (7 bases). V was pared by 2 bases and J by 7 bases, with 24 bases between. CDR3 length: 18 residues. Looked up from germline, CDR1 is MNHNS and CDR2 is SASEGT. The CDR3 sequence: CASSESSPRTGGRNEQFF. The CDR3 DNA sequence: TGTGCCAGCAGTGAATCATCGCCCCGTACGGGGGGCCGTAATGAGCAGTTCTTC.

In this sample, this clone turned up a few times. The V and J genes are TRBV5-1 and TRBJ2-7; perhaps TRBD2 as D (6 bases). In germline, CDR1 is SGHRS, CDR2 YFSETQ. There are 16 residues in the CDR3. Trimming stripped 0 bases from V and 1 base from J, with 14 bases between. CDR3 region: CASSLDGSGISYEQYF. The CDR3 coding sequence is TGCGCCAGCAGCTTGGATGGTAGCGGCATTTCCTACGAGCAGTACTTC.

The rearrangement joins TRBV5-1 to TRBJ2-7; no clear D. The V gene's germline CDR1 is SGHRS and CDR2 YFSETQ. Deletions cut 2 bases from V and 2 bases from J, with 11 bases between. This CDR3 spans 14 amino acids. The CDR3 DNA reads TGCGCCAGCAGCTTTGTGGGCCCGACCTACGAGCAGTACTTC. This gives the protein CASSFVGPTYEQYF.

The rearrangement links TRBV15 to TRBJ1-5; 8 nucleotides match TRBD1. CDR1 LNHNV and CDR2 YYDKDF come from the germline V gene (reference sequence). The CDR3 sequence is 16 residues long. V lost 8 bases and J lost 1; bases outside the gene matches: 10. CDR3 in amino acids: CATQLTGAGSNQPQHF. DNA of the CDR3: TGTGCCACCCAGCTGACAGGGGCAGGCAGCAATCAGCCCCAGCATTTT.

This chain links TRBV18 with TRBJ1-1; TRBD1 matches at 9 bases. V gave up 6 bases and J gave up 8 bases; unmatched junction bases: 4. Germline-derived CDR1 and CDR2 are KGHSH and LQKENI. This CDR3 has 12 amino acids. As DNA, the CDR3 is TGTGCCAGCTCTCGGACAGGGGACGAAGCTTTCTTT. Its protein product is CASSRTGDEAFF.

The chain links TRBV11-2 to TRBJ1-2; 7 bases line up with TRBD1. The germline gives CDR1 SGHAT, CDR2 FQNNGV. This CDR3 region has 16 residues. The trim removed 6 bases at V and 7 bases at J, leaving 17 bases unmatched. CDR3 loop: CASSPIRDRILGGYTF. The DNA for the CDR3 is TGTGCCAGCAGTCCTATCCGGGACAGAATTTTGGGTGGCTACACCTTC. The full variable domain, in which reference TRBV11-2 and TRBJ1-2 provide the parts outside the CDR3, is EAGVAQSPRYKIIEKRQSVAFWCNPISGHATLYWYQQILGQGPKLLIQFQNNGVVDDSQLPKDRFSAERLKGVDSTLKIQPAKLEDSAVYLCASSPIRDRILGGYTFGSGTRLTVV.

The chain couples TRBV27 to TRBJ1-5; D is perhaps TRBD1 (5 bases). Germline CDR1 reads MNHEY; CDR2 reads SMNVEV (reference sequence). This CDR3 spans 19 amino acids. Deletions cut 5 bases from V and 7 bases from J, with 30 bases between. CDR3 sequence: CASSPLRGAATIAGQPQHF. The DNA for the CDR3 is TGTGCCAGCAGTCCTTTGCGAGGGGCGGCTACTATCGCGGGACAGCCCCAGCATTTT.

The J gene is TRBJ1-2, the V gene TRBV29-1, with 9 positions matching TRBD1. Unmatched junction bases numbered 12, after V lost 6 bases and J lost 4 bases. The germline V gene has CDR1 SQVTM and CDR2 ANQGSEA. The CDR3 extends over 15 amino acids. Written as DNA, the CDR3 is TGCAGCGTGGGAGAGGGGGACAGGGCAGCCTATGGCTACACCTTC. Its protein is CSVGEGDRAAYGYTF.

The chain joins TRBV7-2 to TRBJ1-2; TRBD1 might be the D (6 bases). V was cut by 3 bases and J by 2 bases, with 13 bases left in between. CDR3 length equals 15 residues. Germline V gene lookup returns CDR1 SGHTA and CDR2 FQGNSA. Here the CDR3 reads CASSFLGQRNYGYTF. The CDR3 bases are TGTGCCAGCAGCTTTCTCGGACAGCGAAACTATGGCTACACCTTC.

Worth noting for this clone: One end of the junction varies from germline; a read error may be responsible. J is TRBJ2-4 and V is TRBV7-9; 11 bases align to TRBD2. This CDR3 is 16 amino acids long. CDR1 and CDR2 from the germline V gene are SEHNR and FQNEAQ (reference sequence). The CDR3 region is CSSSLVSGRAGNIQYF. The CDR3 DNA sequence: TGTTCCAGCAGCTTAGTTAGCGGGAGGGCCGGAAACATTCAGTACTTC.

The V and J genes are TRBV13 and TRBJ2-2; 8 nucleotides line up with TRBD2. The CDR3 covers 15 residues. The ends lost 5 bases at V and 6 bases at J; junction bases unmatched: 8. Germline V gene lookup returns CDR1 PRHDT and CDR2 FYEKMQ (reference sequence). Written as DNA, the CDR3 is TGTGCCAGCAGCCCCCCGGGACTAGTCGCCGGGGAGCTGTTTTTT. It yields the protein CASSPPGLVAGELFF.

The genes are TRBV30 and TRBJ1-2; TRBD1 matches at 7 bases. V was clipped by 5 bases and J by 1 base; unmatched bases: 10. Germline CDR1 is GTSNPN and CDR2 is SVGIG (reference sequence). The CDR3 runs to 15 residues. The CDR3 region is CAWFRGQLNNYGYTF. In DNA, the CDR3 is TGTGCCTGGTTCCGGGGACAGCTTAATAACTATGGCTACACCTTC.

The V gene is TRBV27, the J gene TRBJ2-5; 8 bases are shared with TRBD1. This CDR3 spans 16 amino acids. Per the germline V gene, CDR1 is MNHEY and CDR2 is SMNVEV (reference sequence). The trim removed 4 bases at V and 5 bases at J, leaving 12 bases unmatched. The CDR3 coding sequence is TGTGCCAGCAGTTCCTCCGTCTTTGACAGGGGTGAGACCCAGTACTTC. It translates to CASSSSVFDRGETQYF.

The chain employs TRBV27 and TRBJ2-7; the D is unclear. The V end lost 1 base, the J end lost 0 bases, and 10 bases lay between the germline ends. Germline CDR1 is MNHEY and CDR2 is SMNVEV (reference sequence). The CDR3 is 15 residues long. For the CDR3, the DNA is TGTGCCAGCAGTTTATACTATGGGTCCTCCTACGAGCAGTACTTC. Its translation is CASSLYYGSSYEQYF.

This chain joins TRBV27 and TRBJ2-5, with a weak D call TRBD1 (6 bases). The V end lost 2 bases, the J end lost 4 bases, and 8 bases lay between the germline ends. Germline CDR1 MNHEY, CDR2 SMNVEV (reference sequence). The CDR3 spans 13 residues. The CDR3 is CASSLQGLETQYF. The CDR3 bases are TGTGCCAGCAGTTTACAGGGGTTAGAGACCCAGTACTTC.

This chain joins TRBV7-2 and TRBJ2-6; 7 bases are shared with TRBD1. The CDR3 runs 18 residues. V lost 5 bases, J lost 0 bases, and 10 bases stayed unmatched. Germline CDR1 reads SGHTA; CDR2 reads FQGNSA. Here the CDR3 DNA reads TGTGCCAGCAGCATTACCGGGACAGCTCTCTCTGGGGCCAACGTCCTGACTTTC. Protein product: CASSITGTALSGANVLTF.

With regard to this clone: The junction shows a germline mismatch at one end, possibly a read error. This chain connects TRBV7-7 to TRBJ1-3; no definite D call. Germline CDR1 and CDR2: SSHAT and FNYEAQ (reference sequence). The CDR3 runs to 13 residues. The CDR3 nucleotides read TGTGCTAGCAGTCCGGGTGGAGGAAACACCATATATTTT. Its protein is CASSPGGGNTIYF.

This clone was counted only a few times. This chain connects TRBV5-6 to TRBJ1-1; D remains ambiguous. The V end lost 0 bases, the J end lost 3 bases, and 12 bases lay between the germline ends. CDR3 length: 15 residues. Germline V gene sequence: CDR1 SGHDT, CDR2 YYEEEE. DNA of the CDR3: TGTGCCAGCAGCTTGGAGGCCAGGTGGGACACTGAAGCTTTCTTT. Protein sequence: CASSLEARWDTEAFF.

This clone was counted between two and nine times. V is TRBV5-8 and J is TRBJ2-3; 12 bases agree with TRBD1. V gave up 4 bases and J gave up 10 bases; unmatched junction bases: 10. The germline V gene has CDR1 SGHTS and CDR2 YDEGEE. The CDR3 length is 15 residues. CDR3 sequence (DNA): TGTGCCAGCAGCACCGGGACAGGGGGCGTTGGGGCGCAGTATTTT. This encodes CASSTGTGGVGAQYF. Full variable domain (rest looked up from reference TRBV5-8 and TRBJ2-3): EAGVTQSPTHLIKTRGQQATLRCSPISGHTSVYWYQQALGLGLQFLLWYDEGEERNRGNFPPRFSGRQFPNYSSELNVNALELEDSALYLCASSTGTGGVGAQYFGPGTRLTVL.

The gene calls are TRBV9 and TRBJ1-1, with D unclear. From germline, CDR1 is SGDLS and CDR2 YYNGEE. CDR3 size: 16 residues. V lost 0 bases to trimming and J lost 4 bases, with 16 bases between them. DNA of the CDR3: TGTGCCAGCAGCGTAGCTACGGGGATCCGAGGCACTGAAGCTTTCTTT. As protein: CASSVATGIRGTEAFF.